The T cell receptor (beta chain) under discussion was sequenced for a study of OX40 agonist ivuxolimab in advanced cancers. Clones were read by immunoSEQ multiplex PCR, and TCRdb kept only the in-frame ones, dropping some. The sample includes 40,000 or so clones, 89% of them seen just once. Germline CDR1 reads SGHTA; CDR2 reads FQGNSA. V was shortened by 6 bases and J by 4 bases, with 21 bases between the two germline ends. This CDR3 has 17 residues. The sequence was obtained from an adult with an advanced solid tumor such as melanoma, head and neck, liver or kidney cancer. The V call is TRBV7-2, the J call TRBJ2-2; D uncertain. This specimen consisted of CD4+ or CD8+ T cells sorted from blood, obtained in a trial of the OX40 agonist ivuxolimab. CDR3 loop: CASRVSARTVSTGELFF. In nucleotides, the CDR3 is TGTGCCAGCAGGGTGTCGGCGAGGACGGTTAGCACCGGGGAGCTGTTTTTT.